The clone carrying this T cell receptor (beta chain) has more than one count but fewer than ten. The treatment was: oral pan-JAK inhibitor, 5-10 mg twice daily. The authors extracted RNA and reverse transcribed it into cDNA as the sequencing template. Clones were sequenced by immunoSEQ multiplex PCR, and TCRdb holds only the in-frame ones, with some missing. The table includes about 180,000 clones, approximately 49% detected once. The V and J ends lost 6 bases and 8 bases respectively, with 10 bases between them. Germline lookup yields CDR1 SNHLY and CDR2 FYNNEI. The CDR3 loop spans 12 amino acids. The data stem from a study of CD8+ T cells in alopecia areata. Looking at the study overall: Tofacitinib treatment spanned 6 to 18 months, with 6 months off drug afterward.

The specimen comprised CD8+ T cells sorted from blood, sampled between weeks 51 and 54, from a patient treated with tofacitinib. The clonotype comes from a human donor with alopecia areata. The V and J genes are TRBV2 and TRBJ1-4; D may be TRBD1 (6 bases). The CDR3 sequence: CASSPDSEKLFF. CDR3 bases: TGTGCCAGCAGCCCGGACAGCGAAAAACTGTTTTTT.